This TCR beta chain was identified in a study of cytomegalovirus exposure and HLA in healthy donors. General study findings and limits: Later on, an analysis showed TCR association rates differing by HLA locus, with DRB1 the most and HLA-C the fewest. Altogether, 160 or so TCR beta chains were recorded as cytomegalovirus-associated. Donor immune exposure was known only as CMV serostatus.

PCR primers comprised 60 Vbeta and 13 Jbeta primers. Original analysis: There were about 80 million unique TCR beta chains by a later count, and approximately 10 million of them were shared. TCRdb keeps only in-frame clones here, not all; method: immunoSEQ multiplex PCR. V and J calls and clone size are given by that table; D and trimming were obtained from the DNA. The sample holds tens of thousands of clones, 84% seen once. CDR1 is SNHLY, CDR2 FYNNEI, per germline. Germline trimming cut 5 bases from V and 0 bases from J; bases unmatched to any gene: 7. The CDR3 is 16 residues long. Details on this clone: The antigen remains unidentified.

The sample consisted of PBMCs. This chain connects TRBV2 to TRBJ2-4, with 7 bases matching TRBD1. The sequence derives from a woman between 18 and 29 years old in good health and CMV-seropositive. The CDR3 here is CASSPWTGKAKNIQYF. Written as DNA, the CDR3 is TGTGCCAGCAGTCCTTGGACAGGCAAAGCCAAAAACATTCAGTACTTC.